This T cell receptor (beta chain) was sequenced for a study of shared clonotypes between healthy human individuals. Repertoires were generated with immunoSEQ multiplex PCR, while TCRdb's copy carries only in-frame clones and drops some. Seen here are roughly 1.5 million clones, 98% observed once, and the top ten hold approximately 0.45%. In this sample, this clone turned up once. Its antigen is still unknown. Findings of the study overall: Unshared clonotypes carried lower generation probabilities than those common to all four donors. Relative to memory subsets, naive subsets generally showed larger estimated richness. Apart from blood, nothing was sampled; tissue repertoires likely differ.

Trimming took off 0 bases at V and 0 bases at J, with 12 bases between the two ends. This CDR3 is built from 17 residues. Germline V gene lookup returns CDR1 LGHNA and CDR2 YSLEER. Source material: naive CD4+ T cells sorted from blood. The sample's subset: CD45RA+ positively selected. V gene TRBV4-3 combines with J gene TRBJ1-3; D is possibly TRBD1 (5 bases). The sequence was obtained from a young man in good health. The CDR3 nucleotides read TGCGCCAGCAGCCAAGATTTGGGGGTCATCTCTGGAAACACCATATATTTT. This translates into CASSQDLGVISGNTIYF.